These 9 T cell receptor beta chains originate from one sample sequenced in a study of blood T cell repertoires in COVID-19. TCRdb's table, derived via immunoSEQ multiplex PCR, lists solely in-frame clones and lacks some. The sample comprises about 98,000 clones, roughly 84% of which are singletons, and around 4% rests with the top ten. Sequenced input: peripheral blood. The receptors here all came from a human donor in a cohort sampled during active COVID-19.

This chain links TRBV19 with TRBJ1-2; 7 bases are shared with TRBD1. The CDR3 is made up of 13 amino acids. Trimming cost V 4 bases and J 10 bases; bases outside gene matches: 9. The germline V gene has CDR1 LNHDA and CDR2 SQIVND (reference sequence). The CDR3 sequence is CASSRFLQGNYTF. Written as DNA, the CDR3 is TGTGCCAGTAGTAGATTTCTACAGGGGAACTACACCTTC.

The V and J genes are TRBV5-1 and TRBJ1-4, with 8 bases matching TRBD1. CDR1 is SGHRS, CDR2 YFSETQ, per germline. The CDR3 consists of 15 residues. The junction had 2 bases not matched to a gene; V was cut back by 4 bases and J by 0 bases. The CDR3, as DNA: TGCGCCAGCAGCCTGACAGGGGCAACTAATGAAAAACTGTTTTTT. Its protein product is CASSLTGATNEKLFF.

This chain links TRBV5-6 with TRBJ1-2; tentatively, D is TRBD1 (5 bases). Germline assignment: CDR1 SGHDT and CDR2 YYEEEE. The CDR3 length is 14 residues. Between the trimmed V and J ends, which lost 0 bases and 3 bases, there was a span of 9 bases. CDR3 in amino acids: CASSLAGRDYGYTF. Written as DNA, the CDR3 is TGTGCCAGCAGCTTGGCCGGCAGGGACTATGGCTACACCTTC.

The J gene is TRBJ2-1, the V gene TRBV7-2, with D maybe TRBD2 (6 bases). This CDR3 has 14 amino acids. Germline CDR1 SGHTA, CDR2 FQGNSA. V was clipped by 1 base and J by 7 bases, with 11 bases between them. CDR3 sequence reads: CASSLGRGHNEQFF. The CDR3 nucleotides are TGTGCCAGCAGCTTAGGGCGGGGCCATAATGAGCAGTTCTTC.

J is TRBJ1-2 and V is TRBV5-1; D remains unclear. The CDR3 is 14 residues long. V was trimmed by 5 bases and J by 4 bases, leaving 15 bases between them. Germline-derived CDR1 and CDR2 are SGHRS and YFSETQ. This CDR3 is CASSRRGGGYGYTF. In DNA, the CDR3 is TGCGCCAGCAGTCGGCGTGGAGGCGGCTATGGCTACACCTTC.

This chain joins TRBV5-4 and TRBJ1-1, with a possible D match to TRBD1 (6 bases). CDR3 length equals 15 residues. The ends were cut back, 3 bases at V and 0 bases at J, with 12 bases in the middle. Germline V lookup: CDR1 SGHNT, CDR2 YYREEE (reference sequence). The CDR3 is CASSWGGPLNTEAFF. CDR3 nucleotides: TGTGCCAGCAGCTGGGGGGGGCCTTTGAACACTGAAGCTTTCTTT.

The chain uses TRBV19 and TRBJ1-5; no clear D gene. V was cut by 5 bases and J by 1 base, with 6 bases left in between. This CDR3 comprises 13 residues. Germline CDR1 and CDR2: LNHDA and SQIVND (reference sequence). Here the CDR3 reads CASSSRSNQPQHF. In DNA, the CDR3 is TGTGCCAGTAGTTCCAGAAGCAATCAGCCCCAGCATTTT.

The J gene is TRBJ2-1, the V gene TRBV11-3; no clear D. Germline-derived CDR1 and CDR2 are SGHNT and YENEEA. Trimming stripped 2 bases from V and 9 bases from J, with 11 bases between. The CDR3 extends over 13 amino acids. The CDR3 DNA sequence: TGTGCCAGCAGCTTAACCTTTACGGGTGAGCAGTTCTTC. Its protein is CASSLTFTGEQFF.

This clone was recorded a few times. This chain uses TRBV7-3 with TRBJ2-2; no reliable D call. From germline, CDR1 is SGHTA and CDR2 FQGTGA. Trimming pared 5 bases from V and 7 bases from J, leaving 11 bases between. This CDR3 has 13 amino acids. The CDR3 DNA reads TGTGCCAGCAGCCCCAAGCTAGGCGGGGAGCTGTTTTTT. It yields the protein CASSPKLGGELFF.